This passage covers 16 T cell receptor beta chains from one sample sequenced in a study of CD8+ T cells in alopecia areata. Extracted from the samples, RNA was reverse transcribed into cDNA to serve as the sequencing template. Here immunoSEQ multiplex PCR was the method, and the copy in TCRdb shows in-frame clones only, minus some. The repertoire holds roughly 140,000 clones, with about 53% as singletons. The source material was CD8+ T cells sorted from blood, sampled at week 0. Receptors originate from a human donor with alopecia areata.

This chain connects TRBV4-3 to TRBJ2-3; 13 bases align to TRBD2. Germline-derived CDR1 and CDR2 are LGHNA and YSLEER. V gave up 3 bases and J gave up 0 bases; unmatched junction bases: 0. The CDR3 extends over 16 amino acids. CDR3 DNA sequence: TGCGCCAGCAGCCAGACTAGCGGGGGGAGCACAGATACGCAGTATTTT. Protein sequence: CASSQTSGGSTDTQYF.

The genes are TRBV7-9 and TRBJ1-5; D remains ambiguous. V lost 6 bases and J 5 bases, leaving 14 bases between the germline ends. The germline V gene has CDR1 SEHNR and CDR2 FQNEAQ (reference sequence). CDR3 length equals 14 residues. Here the CDR3 DNA reads TGTGCCAGCAGTCCCTACTCGCCGGATCAGCCCCAGCATTTT. As protein: CASSPYSPDQPQHF.

This clone was detected a few times. V is TRBV6-6 and J is TRBJ1-5, with 10 bases that match TRBD1. Unmatched junction bases numbered 5, after V lost 6 bases and J lost 6 bases. Germline V lookup: CDR1 MNHNY, CDR2 SVGAGI (reference sequence). This CDR3 contains 14 residues. The CDR3 region has the DNA TGTGCCAGCAGCCCGGACAGGGGGGGTCAGCCCCAGCATTTT. It yields the protein CASSPDRGGQPQHF.

Only one count was recorded for this clone. CDR3: CASSFGTSSTDTQYF. The CDR3 DNA follows: TGTGCCAGCAGCTTTGGAACCTCTAGCACAGATACGCAGTATTTT. V is TRBV5-6 and J is TRBJ2-3, with D uncertain. V gave up 2 bases and J gave up 0 bases, with 10 bases separating them. The germline V gene has CDR1 SGHDT and CDR2 YYEEEE. The CDR3 has 15 residues.

J is TRBJ2-7 and V is TRBV29-1, with 11 positions matching TRBD1. V lost 7 bases and J lost 7; bases outside the gene matches: 9. Germline-derived CDR1 and CDR2 are SQVTM and ANQGSEA. This CDR3 has 13 residues. CDR3 loop: CSATEDRGREQYF. The CDR3 DNA reads TGCAGCGCCACAGAGGACAGGGGGCGAGAGCAGTACTTC.

The chain recombines TRBV6-6 with TRBJ1-2; no definite D call. Germline CDR1 reads MNHNY; CDR2 reads SVGAGI (reference sequence). V was trimmed by 6 bases and J by 6 bases, leaving 8 bases between them. The length of the CDR3 is 11 residues. The CDR3 region has the DNA TGTGCCAGCAGCTACGCGGATGGCTACACCTTC. Translated: CASSYADGYTF.

V gene TRBV29-1 combines with J gene TRBJ2-7; 7 positions agree with TRBD1. V lost 4 bases to trimming and J lost 6 bases; unmatched junction nucleotides: 6. Germline CDR1 SQVTM, CDR2 ANQGSEA. The CDR3 runs 12 residues. The CDR3 nucleotides are TGCAGCGTTGTAGGGGGCGAGGCCGAGCAGTACTTC. It yields the protein CSVVGGEAEQYF.

Details on this clone: This specimen includes other DNA sequences encoding the same CDR3. The V call is TRBV30, the J call TRBJ2-7; D is unclear. This CDR3 is built from 11 residues. V lost 5 bases to trimming and J lost 1 base, with 6 bases between them. Germline loops: CDR1 GTSNPN, CDR2 SVGIG (reference sequence). In nucleotides, the CDR3 is TGTGCCTGGTCGTTTTCCTACGAGCAGTACTTC. Its protein product is CAWSFSYEQYF.

The chain carries TRBV7-8 and TRBJ2-6; 11 bases match TRBD1. V lost 5 bases, J lost 0 bases, and 9 bases stayed unmatched. Germline CDR1 is SGHVS and CDR2 is FQNEAQ. The length of the CDR3 is 19 residues. The CDR3 here is CASSPLPGTGGSGANVLTF. The CDR3, as DNA: TGTGCCAGCAGCCCTCTGCCCGGGACAGGGGGCTCTGGGGCCAACGTCCTGACTTTC.

About this clone: The sample has other DNA sequences that encode this CDR3 too. This CDR3 reads CASSQVEGNTEAFF. The CDR3 DNA follows: TGCGCCAGCAGCCAAGTGGAAGGAAACACTGAAGCTTTCTTT. The chain links TRBV4-3 to TRBJ1-1, with D uncertain. The CDR3 contains 14 residues. V lost 1 base to trimming and J lost 2 bases, with 8 bases between them. Germline-derived CDR1 and CDR2 are LGHNA and YSLEER.

The table lists this clone with a few counts. The CDR3 DNA is TGTGCCAGCAGTTTGGTACAGGGAGGTAATTCACCCCTCCACTTT. Translated: CASSLVQGGNSPLHF. The genes are TRBV27 and TRBJ1-6; weak D call: TRBD1 (6 bases). Germline lookup yields CDR1 MNHEY and CDR2 SMNVEV (reference sequence). V was pared by 3 bases and J by 6 bases, with 12 bases between. The CDR3 length is 15 residues.

J is TRBJ2-2 and V is TRBV29-1; no clear D gene. V was shortened by 3 bases and J by 1 base, with 6 bases between the two germline ends. This CDR3 region has 13 residues. The germline CDR1 and CDR2 sequences are SQVTM and ANQGSEA. The CDR3 region has the DNA TGCAGCGTTGAGTCCCTGAACACCGGGGAGCTGTTTTTT. Translated: CSVESLNTGELFF.

V usage is TRBV29-1 and J usage is TRBJ2-7; no clear D. This CDR3 is 14 amino acids long. Germline V gene lookup returns CDR1 SQVTM and CDR2 ANQGSEA. Trimming removed 3 bases at V and 0 bases at J, with 12 bases between. CDR3: CSVDVLLSSYEQYF. The CDR3 nucleotides read TGCAGCGTTGACGTTCTGCTAAGCTCCTACGAGCAGTACTTC.

V is TRBV29-1 and J is TRBJ2-3; 9 bases line up with TRBD2. V trimming: 8 bases; J trimming: 1 base; junction bases outside the gene matches: 19. This CDR3 has 18 residues. CDR1 SQVTM and CDR2 ANQGSEA come from the germline V gene. The CDR3 nucleotides are TGCAGCACCGACAGGGCGCTATTCGAGCGGGGGGGCACAGATACGCAGTATTTT. Its translation is CSTDRALFERGGTDTQYF.

The chain couples TRBV30 to TRBJ1-1; the D gene is possibly TRBD1 (6 bases). The V end lost 5 bases, the J end lost 3 bases, and 13 bases lay between the germline ends. Germline values: CDR1 GTSNPN, CDR2 SVGIG (reference sequence). The CDR3 has 13 residues. The CDR3 loop reads CAWGQSSYTEAFF. For the CDR3, the DNA is TGTGCCTGGGGACAGTCGAGTTACACTGAAGCTTTCTTT.

CDR3 residues: CASSDSYEQYF. The CDR3 DNA follows: TGTGCCAGCAGCGACAGCTACGAGCAGTACTTC. This sequence joins TRBV14 and TRBJ2-7; D possibly corresponds to TRBD1 (5 bases). The CDR3 loop spans 11 amino acids. CDR1 and CDR2 (germline): SGHDN, FVKESK. Trimming left V 5 bases short and J 3 bases short, with 5 bases between.